These T cell receptor beta chains were read from a single sample in a study of OX40 agonist ivuxolimab in advanced cancers. Assay used: immunoSEQ multiplex PCR; TCRdb lists only in-frame clones, some missing. The table has some 2,400 clones, about four fifths seen once. Source: CD4+ or CD8+ T cells sorted from blood, taken in a trial of the OX40 agonist ivuxolimab. The receptors were sampled from an adult with an advanced solid tumor such as melanoma, head and neck, liver or kidney cancer. Each CDR3 is given with its conserved first and last residue. A D gene is named only where the DNA matches it firmly. Expanded clones get a size class; other rows say once, few or many, or leave the size out.

D: NA; J: TRBJ2-7; size: NA; V: TRBV7-9; CDR3: CASSSGSRATDSYEQYF; DNA: TGTGCCAGCAGCTCTGGGAGTAGAGCGACAGACTCCTACGAGCAGTACTTC
D: NA; J: TRBJ2-7; size: NA; V: TRBV7-6; CDR3: CASSFNQGGFYEQYF; DNA: TGTGCCAGCAGCTTTAATCAGGGCGGGTTCTACGAGCAGTACTTC
D: TRBD1; J: TRBJ1-2; size: NA; V: TRBV23-1; CDR3: CASSPGQELDYGYTF; DNA: TGCGCCAGCAGTCCGGGACAGGAACTAGACTATGGCTACACCTTC
D: NA; J: TRBJ2-6; size: once; V: TRBV13; CDR3: CASSSQKLSTKSGQRLTF; DNA: TGTGCCAGCAGTTCACAGAAACTGAGTACAAAGTCGGGCCAACGTCTAACTTTC
D: NA; J: TRBJ2-2; size: NA; V: TRBV27; CDR3: CASRTLGTGELFF; DNA: TGTGCCAGCAGGACCCTCGGCACCGGGGAGCTGTTTTTT
D: TRBD1; J: TRBJ1-1; size: NA; V: TRBV4-1; CDR3: CASSQVDRGVTEAFF; DNA: TGCGCCAGCAGCCAAGTCGACAGGGGAGTAACTGAAGCTTTCTTT
D: TRBD1; J: TRBJ2-3; size: NA; V: TRBV14; CDR3: CASSQDPRDSLFPTQYF; DNA: TGTGCCAGCAGCCAAGATCCCCGGGACAGCCTCTTCCCGACGCAGTATTTT
D: NA; J: TRBJ1-2; size: NA; V: TRBV6-4; CDR3: CASSPGQENYGYTF; DNA: TGTGCCAGCAGTCCTGGCCAGGAAAACTATGGCTACACCTTC
D: NA; J: TRBJ2-7; size: once; V: TRBV2; CDR3: CASISGNLYEQYF; DNA: TGTGCCAGCATTTCAGGTAATCTCTACGAGCAGTACTTC
D: TRBD1; J: TRBJ1-5; size: NA; V: TRBV9; CDR3: CASSPEDRGAQPQHF; DNA: TGTGCCAGCAGCCCGGAGGACAGGGGCGCTCAGCCCCAGCATTTT
D: NA; J: TRBJ2-5; size: NA; V: TRBV2; CDR3: CASSEETQYF; DNA: TGTGCCAGCAGTGAAGAGACCCAGTACTTC
D: NA; J: TRBJ1-5; size: once; V: TRBV19; CDR3: CASSIDPPPQHF; DNA: TGTGCCAGTAGTATAGACCCTCCACCCCAGCATTTT
D: NA; J: TRBJ2-3; size: NA; V: TRBV2; CDR3: CARGGNHTQYF; DNA: TGTGCCAGAGGGGGAAATCATACGCAGTATTTT
D: NA; J: TRBJ2-1; size: NA; V: TRBV6-6; CDR3: CASSPRAENEQFF; DNA: TGTGCCAGCAGTCCTAGGGCGGAAAATGAGCAGTTCTTC
D: NA; J: TRBJ1-2; size: few; V: TRBV18; CDR3: CASGDSYGYTF; DNA: TGTGCCAGCGGTGACAGCTATGGCTACACCTTC
D: TRBD2; J: TRBJ2-7; size: NA; V: TRBV6-1; CDR3: CASSEGLAGAYEQYF; DNA: TGTGCCAGCAGTGAAGGACTAGCGGGAGCCTACGAGCAGTACTTC
D: NA; J: TRBJ2-4; size: NA; V: TRBV14; CDR3: CASSPGIAKNIQYF; DNA: TGTGCCAGCAGCCCCGGCATAGCCAAAAACATTCAGTACTTC
D: NA; J: TRBJ2-1; size: NA; V: TRBV6-5; CDR3: CASSPRAENEQFF; DNA: TGTGCCAGCAGTCCTAGGGCGGAAAATGAGCAGTTCTTC
D: NA; J: TRBJ1-5; size: few; V: TRBV27; CDR3: CASSPFGPAQQPQHF; DNA: TGTGCCAGCAGCCCCTTCGGGCCGGCCCAACAGCCCCAGCATTTT
D: TRBD2; J: TRBJ2-1; size: NA; V: TRBV4-1; CDR3: CASSQEGGTSGSLEQFF; DNA: TGCGCCAGCAGCCAAGAGGGGGGGACTAGCGGGAGTCTTGAGCAGTTCTTC
D: NA; J: TRBJ1-5; size: NA; V: TRBV27; CDR3: CASSNRRDNQPQHF; DNA: TGTGCCAGCAGTAACAGACGGGACAATCAGCCCCAGCATTTT
D: NA; J: TRBJ1-2; size: once; V: TRBV29-1; CDR3: CSVATLRYGYTF; DNA: TGCAGCGTTGCGACCCTCCGCTATGGCTACACCTTC
D: NA; J: TRBJ1-1; size: NA; V: TRBV19; CDR3: CASRDLSYTEAFF; DNA: TGTGCCAGTCGGGACCTTTCCTACACTGAAGCTTTCTTT
D: NA; J: TRBJ2-1; size: NA; V: TRBV6-1; CDR3: CASSDQEGYYEQFF; DNA: TGTGCCAGCAGTGATCAGGAGGGCTATTATGAGCAGTTCTTC
D: TRBD1; J: TRBJ2-5; size: NA; V: TRBV5-6; CDR3: CASRDRQETQYF; DNA: TGTGCCAGCAGGGACAGGCAAGAGACCCAGTACTTC
D: NA; J: TRBJ1-4; size: NA; V: TRBV7-9; CDR3: CASSLGGTNEKLFF; DNA: TGTGCCAGCAGCTTGGGGGGGACTAATGAAAAACTGTTTTTT
D: NA; J: TRBJ1-1; size: NA; V: TRBV14; CDR3: CASSRPNTEAFF; DNA: TGTGCCAGCAGCCGACCAAACACTGAAGCTTTCTTT
D: TRBD2; J: TRBJ2-1; size: few; V: TRBV11-2; CDR3: CASSLELAGGTYNEQFF; DNA: TGTGCCAGCAGCTTAGAGCTAGCGGGTGGTACCTACAATGAGCAGTTCTTC
D: NA; J: TRBJ1-1; size: NA; V: TRBV6-1; CDR3: CASSESHPERMNTEAFF; DNA: TGTGCCAGCAGTGAAAGCCACCCGGAACGGATGAACACTGAAGCTTTCTTT
D: TRBD2; J: TRBJ2-1; size: NA; V: TRBV7-9; CDR3: CASSVGTSGNNEQFF; DNA: TGTGCCAGCAGCGTCGGGACTAGCGGGAACAATGAGCAGTTCTTC
D: TRBD2; J: TRBJ2-3; size: NA; V: TRBV11-3; CDR3: CASSPGERETTDTQYF; DNA: TGTGCCAGCAGCCCCGGCGAGCGGGAGACCACAGATACGCAGTATTTT
D: TRBD1; J: TRBJ1-4; size: NA; V: TRBV6-1; CDR3: CASNLNQGAAEKLFF; DNA: TGTGCCAGCAATTTGAATCAGGGGGCGGCTGAAAAACTGTTTTTT
D: NA; J: TRBJ2-7; size: NA; V: TRBV6-6; CDR3: CASSYPGSYEQYF; DNA: TGTGCCAGCAGTTACCCAGGGTCCTACGAGCAGTACTTC
D: TRBD1; J: TRBJ1-3; size: large; V: TRBV13; CDR3: CASSPHGTGGAGNTIYF; DNA: TGTGCCAGCAGCCCACACGGAACAGGGGGAGCTGGAAACACCATATATTTT
D: NA; J: TRBJ1-6; size: NA; V: TRBV7-9; CDR3: CASSQRLSSYNSPLHF; DNA: TGTGCCAGCAGCCAAAGGTTGAGCTCCTATAATTCACCCCTCCACTTT
D: NA; J: TRBJ1-5; size: NA; V: TRBV27; CDR3: CASSPGRGNQPQHF; DNA: TGTGCCAGCAGTCCCGGGAGGGGGAATCAGCCCCAGCATTTT
D: NA; J: TRBJ2-3; size: NA; V: TRBV21-1; CDR3: CASSRGTGHTDTQYF; DNA: TGTGCCAGCAGCAGGGGGACAGGGCACACAGATACGCAGTATTTT
D: TRBD1; J: TRBJ1-1; size: NA; V: TRBV29-1; CDR3: CSVEAGGGRNTEAFF; DNA: TGCAGCGTTGAAGCAGGGGGCGGGAGGAACACTGAAGCTTTCTTT
D: TRBD1; J: TRBJ1-1; size: NA; V: TRBV25-1; CDR3: CASSEYRGTDYTEAFF; DNA: TGTGCCAGCAGTGAATACCGCGGGACAGATTACACTGAAGCTTTCTTT
D: NA; J: TRBJ1-3; size: NA; V: TRBV9; CDR3: CASSVSGGGNTIYF; DNA: TGTGCCAGCAGCGTCTCAGGAGGTGGAAACACCATATATTTT
D: TRBD2; J: TRBJ2-1; size: NA; V: TRBV29-1; CDR3: CSGGLAGPNEQFF; DNA: TGCAGCGGCGGACTAGCGGGCCCCAATGAGCAGTTCTTC
D: NA; J: TRBJ2-7; size: NA; V: TRBV9; CDR3: CASSVGDNYEQYF; DNA: TGTGCCAGCAGCGTAGGGGACAACTACGAGCAGTACTTC
D: NA; J: TRBJ2-1; size: NA; V: TRBV29-1; CDR3: CSVGVSNYNEQFF; DNA: TGCAGCGTTGGGGTCTCAAACTACAATGAGCAGTTCTTC
D: NA; J: TRBJ2-7; size: NA; V: TRBV5-4; CDR3: CASSWATDSYEQYF; DNA: TGTGCCAGCAGCTGGGCAACTGATTCCTACGAGCAGTACTTC
D: NA; J: TRBJ2-1; size: NA; V: TRBV7-9; CDR3: CASSFLPGLADYNEQFF; DNA: TGTGCCAGCAGCTTCCTTCCGGGATTAGCGGACTACAATGAGCAGTTCTTC
D: TRBD1; J: TRBJ1-1; size: once; V: TRBV2; CDR3: CASSAATGYTEAFF; DNA: TGTGCCAGCAGTGCAGCGACAGGGTACACTGAAGCTTTCTTT
D: TRBD1; J: TRBJ2-1; size: NA; V: TRBV7-9; CDR3: CASSFTDRGRLGILF; DNA: TGTGCCAGCAGTTTTACTGACAGGGGGCGTCTTGGTATCCTCTTC
D: NA; J: TRBJ2-7; size: once; V: TRBV5-1; CDR3: CASSSGGFTRGANEQYF; DNA: TGCGCCAGCAGCTCGGGGGGTTTCACCCGGGGGGCGAACGAGCAGTACTTC
D: NA; J: TRBJ1-2; size: NA; V: TRBV27; CDR3: CASSLSSGSGYTF; DNA: TGTGCCAGCAGTTTATCGTCGGGGAGTGGCTACACCTTC